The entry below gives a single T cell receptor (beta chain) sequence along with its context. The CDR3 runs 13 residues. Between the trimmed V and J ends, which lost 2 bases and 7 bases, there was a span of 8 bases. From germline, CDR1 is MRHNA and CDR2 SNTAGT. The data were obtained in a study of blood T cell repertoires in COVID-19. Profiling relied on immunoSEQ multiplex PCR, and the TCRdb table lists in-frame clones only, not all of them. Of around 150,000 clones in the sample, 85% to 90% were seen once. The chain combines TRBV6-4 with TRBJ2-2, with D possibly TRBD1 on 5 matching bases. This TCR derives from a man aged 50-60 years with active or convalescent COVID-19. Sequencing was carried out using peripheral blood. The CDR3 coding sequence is TGTGCCAGCAGTGACCAGGGTCTCGGGGAGCTGTTTTTT. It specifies CASSDQGLGELFF.